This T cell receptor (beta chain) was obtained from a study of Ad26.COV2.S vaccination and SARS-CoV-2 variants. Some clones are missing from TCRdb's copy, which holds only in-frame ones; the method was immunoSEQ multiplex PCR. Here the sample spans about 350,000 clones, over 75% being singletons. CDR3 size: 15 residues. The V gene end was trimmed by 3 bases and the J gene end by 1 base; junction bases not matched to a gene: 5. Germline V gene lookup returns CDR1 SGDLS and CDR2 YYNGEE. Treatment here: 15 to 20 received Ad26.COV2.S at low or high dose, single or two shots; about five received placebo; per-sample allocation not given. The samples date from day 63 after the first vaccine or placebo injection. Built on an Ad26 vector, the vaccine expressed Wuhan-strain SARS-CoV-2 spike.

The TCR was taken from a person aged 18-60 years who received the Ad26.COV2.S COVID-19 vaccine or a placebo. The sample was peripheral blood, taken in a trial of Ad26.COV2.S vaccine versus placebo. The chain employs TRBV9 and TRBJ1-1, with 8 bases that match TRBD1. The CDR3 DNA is TGTGCCAGCAGCGCCTTAGGACAGGGGAACACTGAAGCTTTCTTT. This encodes CASSALGQGNTEAFF.